The 19 T cell receptor beta chains below come from one sample, sequenced in a study of radiotherapy plus CTLA-4 blockade in lung cancer. The repertoire was sequenced with immunoSEQ multiplex PCR; TCRdb's copy has only in-frame clones and lacks some. The data hold around 40,000 clones, with approximately 89% observed a single time. The specimen was peripheral blood, collected from a patient treated with radiotherapy plus ipilimumab. These receptors originate from a human donor with non-small cell lung cancer who had stable disease on radiotherapy plus ipilimumab.

This rearrangement joins TRBV6-5 to TRBJ2-1, with TRBD2 matching 9 bases. Germline assignment: CDR1 MNHEY and CDR2 SVGAGI. This CDR3 is built from 14 residues. Germline trimming cut 6 bases from V and 4 bases from J; bases unmatched to any gene: 4. The CDR3: CASRTSGPYNEQFF. The CDR3 DNA reads TGTGCCAGCAGGACTAGCGGCCCTTACAATGAGCAGTTCTTC.

This clone was found a few times. This chain links TRBV9 with TRBJ1-2; 7 bases are shared with TRBD1. V gave up 4 bases and J gave up 3 bases; unmatched junction bases: 3. CDR3 length: 13 residues. Germline lookup yields CDR1 SGDLS and CDR2 YYNGEE. DNA of the CDR3: TGTGCCAGCAGCCTGGGGACAGACTATGGCTACACCTTC. Encoded protein: CASSLGTDYGYTF. Complete variable domain (other parts from reference TRBV9 and TRBJ1-2): DSGVTQTPKHLITATGQRVTLRCSPRSGDLSVYWYQQSLDQGLQFLIQYYNGEERAKGNILERFSAQQFPDLHSELNLSSLELGDSALYFCASSLGTDYGYTFGSGTRLTVV.

This clone was recorded a few times. The genes are TRBV5-5 and TRBJ2-1; TRBD1 is a possible D gene (5 bases). Germline CDR1 and CDR2: SGHKS and YYEKEE (reference sequence). The CDR3 has 15 residues. Trimming left V 1 base short and J 4 bases short, with 12 bases between. CDR3 nucleotide sequence: TGTGCCAGCAGCTTGTTCCTACGACAGTACAATGAGCAGTTCTTC. Protein sequence: CASSLFLRQYNEQFF.

This chain connects TRBV28 to TRBJ1-1; D remains ambiguous. This CDR3 is 14 amino acids long. Trimming took 5 bases from V and 1 from J, leaving 11 bases between them. The germline V gene has CDR1 MDHEN and CDR2 SYDVKM. The CDR3 is CASSLRVGNTEAFF. The CDR3 region has the DNA TGTGCCAGCAGTCTCCGGGTCGGGAACACTGAAGCTTTCTTT. The entire variable domain, with the rest obtained from reference TRBV28 and TRBJ1-1, is as follows: DVKVTQSSRYLVKRTGEKVFLECVQDMDHENMFWYRQDPGLGLRLIYFSYDVKMKEKGDIPEGYSVSREKKERFSLILESASTNQTSMYLCASSLRVGNTEAFFGQGTRLTVV.

This chain connects TRBV7-9 to TRBJ1-1; the D is unclear. CDR3 size: 15 residues. V was shortened by 1 base and J by 4 bases, with 13 bases between the two germline ends. Germline CDR1 SEHNR, CDR2 FQNEAQ (reference sequence). In nucleotides, the CDR3 is TGTGCCAGCAGCTTAGTAGTTCCGTTTGGCACTGAAGCTTTCTTT. Protein sequence: CASSLVVPFGTEAFF.

The chain recombines TRBV9 with TRBJ2-3, with no clear D. CDR3 length: 13 amino acids. Germline loops: CDR1 SGDLS, CDR2 YYNGEE. Trimming took 3 bases from V and 2 from J, leaving 7 bases between them. As DNA, the CDR3 is TGTGCCAGCAGCGCTTCTAACACAGATACGCAGTATTTT. Its translation is CASSASNTDTQYF.

The CDR3 here is CASSLRVGQPQHF. The CDR3 DNA is TGTGCCAGCAGCTTGAGGGTAGGTCAGCCCCAGCATTTT. The J gene is TRBJ1-5, the V gene TRBV7-2; D is undetermined. V was pared by 3 bases and J by 6 bases, with 9 bases between. Germline V gives CDR1 SGHTA, CDR2 FQGNSA. CDR3 length: 13 amino acids. The full variable domain, its missing parts supplied by reference TRBV7-2 and TRBJ1-5, is GAGVSQSPSNKVTEKGKDVELRCDPISGHTALYWYRQSLGQGLEFLIYFQGNSAPDKSGLPSDRFSAERTGGSVSTLTIQRTQQEDSAVYLCASSLRVGQPQHFGDGTRLSIL.

V and J are TRBV4-3 and TRBJ2-2; TRBD2 agrees at 8 bases. J was trimmed by 5 bases and V by 0 bases; bases with no gene match: 5. This CDR3 comprises 16 residues. CDR1 is LGHNA and CDR2 is YSLEER in the germline V gene. The CDR3 sequence: CASSQDHGTRTGELFF. CDR3 sequence (DNA): TGCGCCAGCAGCCAAGATCACGGGACTAGAACCGGGGAGCTGTTTTTT.

The V gene is TRBV5-6, the J gene TRBJ1-5; 9 bases fit TRBD1. This CDR3 has 14 residues. V was pared by 2 bases and J by 5 bases, with 2 bases of the junction left unmatched. The germline CDR1 and CDR2 sequences are SGHDT and YYEEEE. In DNA form, the CDR3 reads TGTGCCAGCAGCTTTGGGACAGGGTATCAGCCCCAGCATTTT. It specifies CASSFGTGYQPQHF.

The rearrangement uses TRBV28 and TRBJ1-1, with D uncertain. Between the trimmed V and J ends, which lost 4 bases and 0 bases, there was a span of 18 bases. The CDR3 is 17 amino acids. The V gene's germline CDR1 is MDHEN and CDR2 SYDVKM. The DNA of the CDR3 is TGTGCCAGCAGTTATCCCAGGAGGAGAACCTTGAACACTGAAGCTTTCTTT. Its translation: CASSYPRRRTLNTEAFF.

The chain recombines TRBV5-4 with TRBJ2-7; D may be TRBD1 (6 bases). CDR3 length: 14 residues. Germline V gene sequence: CDR1 SGHNT, CDR2 YYREEE (reference sequence). The V and J ends lost 1 base and 5 bases respectively, with 13 bases between them. Written as DNA, the CDR3 is TGTGCCAGCAGCTTGTTGGGGGCATATCACGAGCAGTACTTC. Encoded protein: CASSLLGAYHEQYF. Looking up the rest from reference TRBV5-4 and TRBJ2-7 gives the full variable domain: ETGVTQSPTHLIKTRGQQVTLRCSSQSGHNTVSWYQQALGQGPQFIFQYYREEENGRGNFPPRFSGLQFPNYSSELNVNALELDDSALYLCASSLLGAYHEQYFGPGTRLTVT.

The genes are TRBV28 and TRBJ2-5, with D perhaps TRBD2 (5 bases). The germline V gene has CDR1 MDHEN and CDR2 SYDVKM. The CDR3 is 15 residues long. The V end was cut by 3 bases, the J end by 5 bases, with 16 bases between. The CDR3 protein is CASSLSAALSETQYF. CDR3 in DNA: TGTGCCAGCAGTTTGTCAGCGGCCCTAAGTGAGACCCAGTACTTC.

The chain carries TRBV19 and TRBJ1-1; TRBD1 matches 10 bases. Per germline, CDR1 LNHDA and CDR2 SQIVND (reference sequence). Trimming at V came to 0 bases and at J to 4 bases, leaving 2 bases not matched to a gene. The CDR3 contains 15 residues. In DNA, the CDR3 is TGTGCCAGTAGTATAGAAAGGACAGGGGGCACTGAAGCTTTCTTT. Translating it yields CASSIERTGGTEAFF.

The rearrangement links TRBV7-2 to TRBJ2-1; tentative D call: TRBD1 (6 bases). CDR1 and CDR2 (germline): SGHTA, FQGNSA. CDR3 length equals 14 residues. V lost 5 bases and J 3 bases, leaving 11 bases between the germline ends. The chain's CDR3 is CASSPRQDYNEQFF. As DNA, the CDR3 is TGTGCCAGCAGCCCCCGACAGGACTACAATGAGCAGTTCTTC.

Here the CDR3 reads CASSQRDRVYEQYF. CDR3 bases: TGTGCCAGCTCACAACGGGACAGGGTCTACGAGCAGTACTTC. The V call is TRBV18, the J call TRBJ2-7; 9 bases fit TRBD1. In germline, CDR1 is KGHSH, CDR2 LQKENI. The trim removed 4 bases at V and 3 bases at J, leaving 4 bases unmatched. The CDR3 loop spans 14 amino acids.

The chain has TRBV27 and TRBJ2-5; 7 bases fit TRBD2. J was trimmed by 1 base and V by 5 bases; bases with no gene match: 7. The CDR3 contains 15 residues. Germline V gives CDR1 MNHEY, CDR2 SMNVEV (reference sequence). For the CDR3, the DNA is TGTGCCAGCAGTCGACTACTAGCGCTCCAAGAGACCCAGTACTTC. Its translation: CASSRLLALQETQYF.

V is TRBV11-3 and J is TRBJ2-3, with TRBD2 matching 8 bases. Germline V gives CDR1 SGHNT, CDR2 YENEEA. This CDR3 contains 15 residues. V dropped 5 bases and J dropped 7; count of bases not matched to a gene: 11. CDR3 DNA: TGTGCCAGCAGCATCAGCGGGGGAGCAGCTTATACGCAGTATTTT. As protein: CASSISGGAAYTQYF.

The chain is built from TRBV19 and TRBJ2-7; 9 positions match TRBD1. The CDR3 runs to 14 residues. Unmatched junction bases numbered 3, after V lost 4 bases and J lost 2 bases. Per the germline V gene, CDR1 is LNHDA and CDR2 is SQIVND (reference sequence). The DNA for the CDR3 is TGTGCCAGTAGTACGGGACAGGGTCCCTACGAGCAGTACTTC. Translating gives CASSTGQGPYEQYF.

As to this clone: Additional DNA sequences in this sample encode the identical CDR3. This chain links TRBV7-2 with TRBJ2-3; no firm D call. CDR1 is SGHTA and CDR2 is FQGNSA in the germline V gene. The CDR3 contains 14 residues. Trimming took 3 bases from V and 1 from J, leaving 8 bases between them. The CDR3 loop is CASSLARGTDTQYF. Here the CDR3 DNA reads TGTGCCAGCAGCTTGGCTAGAGGCACAGATACGCAGTATTTT.